The sequence of this T cell receptor (beta chain) was determined in a study of cytomegalovirus exposure and HLA in healthy donors (dated by TCRdb to 2015 to 2018). Describing the broader study: In an earlier analysis of about 560 of the donors, under 300 Gb of sequence data and about 110 million unique TCR beta sequences from 150 million to 200 million T cells were reported. Every repertoire in the discovery cohort had been generated on one and the same sequencing platform. On average, roughly 250,000 unique TCR beta nucleotide sequences were sequenced per donor among fewer than 500 genotyped donors of the cohort, with roughly 20% of those sequences being non-productive. The study aimed to test whether signatures of past pathogen exposure could be identified by cataloging public T cell receptors. Class I and class II HLA loci were covered by the typing at four-digit resolution. An early release that covered roughly 600 HLA-typed donors contained about 300 gigabases of sequencing data and around 85 million unique TCR sequences. An earlier analysis of roughly 600 of the donors used high-throughput TCR beta sequencing to judge whether each TCR beta V gene segment behaved as functional or pseudogenic. To predict cytomegalovirus infection status, the study combined high-throughput TCR immunosequencing, statistical association of individual TCRs with disease status, and machine learning. The number of typed donors differed by locus: about 620-630 for A, B, C, DRB1 and DQB1; about 520 for DQA1; 606 for DPA1; and around 470 for DPB1. Alongside the repertoire data, information on donor age, sex, ethnicity and CMV serostatus was compiled. Genome-wide SNP genotypes for about 60% of the 666 donors were used in a later genetic analysis, which treated that subset as a discovery cohort. Using immunosequencing, the study profiled T cell repertoires from fewer than 850 subjects and related those repertoires to cytomegalovirus serostatus. Rather than drawing on any new phenotypic data, the later analysis identified candidate immune exposures from TCR beta sequences and the way those sequences occurred across donors. In a later analysis, previously published TCR beta repertoires from 600 to 850 donors were re-analyzed and high-resolution HLA genotyping was added so that TCR occurrence patterns could be studied. About five DR-DQ haplotypes were treated as single units for association and clustering because of strong linkage in the cohort. The genetic ancestry cluster associated with self-reported Caucasian donors included roughly 84% of the 398 genotyped donors. In addition to the first cohort of roughly 670 subjects, a separate validation cohort of around 110 different subjects was used.

In total, approximately 610 healthy bone marrow donors made up the cohort. At the time of sampling, every cohort member was nominally healthy, though immune exposures that went unrecorded were likely present. The donor was CMV seropositive and belonged to the group of 250 to 300 seropositive cohort members. A peripheral blood sample was collected from each donor, and TCR beta sequencing was performed on peripheral blood mononuclear cells. Genomic DNA was extracted from the blood cell samples with the Qiagen DNeasy Blood Extraction Kit. Notes on this clone: Its specific antigen is unknown. No qualities accompany the bases; no much larger clone lies one base away.

Trimming costs V 4 bases and J 0 bases, and their ends lie 12 bases apart. The cysteine opens and the phenylalanine closes a CDR3 of 15 amino acids. The CDR3 DNA has 45 bases and is translated from base 1. The germline V gene (reference sequence) yields SGHKS for CDR1 and YYEKEE for CDR2. Libraries were constructed by the immunoSEQ multiplex PCR assay. For the multiplex PCR, a mixture combining 60 forward primers for TCR Vbeta segments and 13 reverse primers for TCR Jbeta segments was used. The CDR3 region of rearranged TCR beta genes was amplified from genomic DNA by a multiplex PCR assay. On the Illumina HiSeq System, the amplified TCR beta libraries were sequenced as 87-base-pair reads. As for the original processing: A later analysis tallied 75 million to 85 million unique TCR beta chains across the approximately 670 repertoires, and some 12 million of those chains were shared by two or more donors. Raw reads were error-corrected and collapsed into unique sequences with a nearest-neighbor algorithm that merged closely related sequences to remove PCR and sequencing errors. To assign V, D and J gene segments, CDR3 sequences were aligned to IMGT reference sequences. For a sequence to be retained, a match of at least six nucleotides was required to both a V gene segment and a J gene segment. Rearrangements were called productive when the CDR3 lacked stop codons and stayed in frame with V and J; all others were non-productive. CDR3 was defined by IMGT convention, running from the second conserved V-encoded cysteine to the conserved J-encoded phenylalanine. The earlier analysis of 587 of the donors excluded sequences that lacked an unambiguous match to a single V gene segment. An earlier analysis of 587 of the donors classified V segments as functional when productive rearrangements were above 56.7% and as segregating when the standard deviation between donors was above 5%. To diagnose cytomegalovirus status from the catalog of TCR beta chain sequences, a statistical classification framework was built. In a later analysis, TCR nucleotide sequences were compared against IMGT/GENE-DB human TR gene sequences so that V and J genes could be assigned. The TCRdist pipeline was used in a later analysis to assign CDR3 sequences and most-parsimonious VDJ recombination scenarios. In a later analysis, each TCR beta chain was defined by its CDR3 amino acid sequence together with its V-gene family, and reads lacking a unique V-gene family were excluded. A later analysis removed 500 to 650 highly shared, low-generation-probability nucleotide sequences to deal with suspected cross-contamination and a sequencing artifact. For each public chain, a later analysis derived a clonal expansion index from normalized ranks of inferred template counts within each repertoire. In a later analysis, generation probabilities were computed using a VDJ recombination model fitted to out-of-frame rearrangements, and the results were checked against IGoR. In a later analysis, TCR-TCR, TCR-HLA and TCR-CMV co-occurrence was scored with hypergeometric tests, and a repertoire-size bias correction was applied to TCR pairs. False discovery rates were estimated in a later analysis by permuting HLA or CMV assignments 20 times. In a later analysis, co-occurring TCRs were grouped using DBSCAN, and TCRdist sequence similarity was added for clustering within HLA-allele-positive subsets. Co-occurrence clustering excluded repertoires with fewer than 30,000 or more than 120,000 public chains, plus five with anomalous nucleotide sharing. Entries here come from immuneACCESS through TCRdb and include only in-frame sequences with V and J called. Some clones fail to appear in such tables; in the studies checked, an unresolved V gene covers under half of the shortfall, and the cause of the remainder is unknown. D and trimming come from the DNA, and the V and J calls and clone size come from that table. This sample gives around 230,000 clones in total; about 80% of them show up just once. The top ten hold 4.5% to 7% of the sample.

General conclusions and limits of the study: Some IMGT-functional V segments, including TRBV6-2 and TRBV6-3, could not be distinguished by the 87-base-pair reads and were therefore excluded. A cluster of highly shared sequence variants was judged likely to be a technical artifact of the sequencing pipeline. In a later analysis, most CMV-associated TCR beta chains were found to appear HLA-restricted, with HLA associations seemingly driven largely by CMV exposure. A later analysis reported that several top co-occurrence clusters appeared linked to parvovirus B19, influenza, CMV and Epstein-Barr virus. In a later analysis, HLA-associated TCR beta chains showed more clonal expansion and lower generation probabilities than non-associated chains that were equally common. When HLA alleles, especially DR and DQ, strongly co-occurred, attributing TCR associations to individual alleles was difficult. Specific HLA alleles were associated with 15,000 to 20,000 TCR beta sequences at a false discovery rate of 0.05 in a later analysis. Linkage disequilibrium might explain the correlated functional status among segregating V segments, but an unknown experimental factor could not be ruled out. A further reported finding was that TCR beta sequences accurately predicted the HLA-A and HLA-B alleles for most subjects in the first cohort. In vitro tests confirmed that a few of the cytomegalovirus-associated TCR beta chains recognize cytomegalovirus antigens. Only TCR beta chains were sequenced in this cohort, and the absence of alpha or paired-chain data limited detectable features. In a later genetic analysis, fewer N-insertions in productive TCRs were reported among donors in an Asian-associated ancestry cluster than the roughly 700-donor mean. For the cohort, immune exposure information was limited to CMV serostatus. Around 16 rarely observed V segments, including chromosome 9 orphons, were excluded from the earlier analysis of approximately 600 of the donors because counts were too low. In an earlier analysis of more than 450 of the donors, most TCR beta V segments were observed in productive rearrangements about 87% or about 30% of the time, broadly matching IMGT annotations. Because HLA typing was unavailable for some donors at each locus, only the typed subset was used in association tests. Most TCR sequences were observed very rarely across donors, whereas some public TCRs were present in many individuals. The study listed over 150 TCR beta chains as associated with cytomegalovirus. In a later genetic analysis, a missense DCLRE1C variant was associated with V-gene and J-gene trimming of TCR beta chains, and the association was replicated in an independent cohort. A later analysis found that TCR association rates varied across HLA loci, with DRB1 alleles showing the most associated TCRs and HLA-C alleles the fewest. The classifier was reported to diagnose cytomegalovirus status with high specificity and sensitivity in both the original and validation cohorts. The authors suggested that the approach could potentially be extended to other disease states and immunological phenotypes. Sequencing depth was assumed to be roughly uniform across donors in the presence/absence analyses, though that assumption may not hold.

The sequenced material came from PBMCs. The chain links TRBV5-5 with TRBJ2-3; the D gene remains uncertain. This TCR came from a middle-aged man in good health and CMV-seropositive. CDR3 protein: CASSPRFPSTDTQYF. The nucleotide sequence reads TGTGCCAGCAGCCCGAGATTTCCGAGCACAGATACGCAGTATTTT. The entire variable domain, with the stretches around the CDR3 drawn from the reference TRBV5-5 and TRBJ2-3 proteins, is DAGVTQSPTHLIKTRGQQVTLRCSPISGHKSVSWYQQVLGQGPQFIFQYYEKEERGRGNFPDRFSARQFPNYSSELNVNALLLGDSALYLCASSPRFPSTDTQYFGPGTRLTVL.